Listed below are T cell receptor beta chains from one sample, sequenced in a study of blood T cell repertoires in COVID-19. This table comes from immunoSEQ multiplex PCR, and its TCRdb copy is limited to in-frame clones, with some not included. In the table there are about 190,000 clones, around 80% of which are singletons. Sequenced sample: peripheral blood. All receptors derive from a man aged 25-40 years with active or convalescent COVID-19. Each CDR3 is given with its conserved first and last residue. Fields, in order: D gene, V gene, J gene, clone size, CDR3 protein, CDR3 DNA. A D gene is named only where the DNA matches it firmly. Clone size is shown for a subset of rows, as once, few, many or a class of expanded clone.

-	TRBV3-1/TRBV3-2	TRBJ1-2	-	CASHQGDYGYTF	TGTGCCAGCCATCAGGGCGACTATGGCTACACCTTC
-	TRBV3-1/TRBV3-2	TRBJ1-4	-	CASSQGQVVTNEKLFF	TGTGCCAGCAGCCAAGGGCAGGTCGTGACTAATGAAAAACTGTTTTTT
TRBD2	TRBV29-1	TRBJ2-3	few	CSVKERGSTDTQYF	TGCAGCGTGAAAGAGCGGGGAAGCACAGATACGCAGTATTTT
-	TRBV6-5	TRBJ2-3	few	CASRPGDFREDTQYF	TGTGCCAGCAGACCTGGGGATTTCCGGGAAGATACGCAGTATTTT
-	TRBV7-7	TRBJ2-1	-	CASSPLERDLAYNEQFF	TGTGCTAGCAGCCCCCTCGAAAGGGACTTAGCCTACAATGAGCAGTTCTTC
-	TRBV19	TRBJ1-1	-	CASSAAQGPRTEAFF	TGTGCCAGTAGTGCCGCCCAGGGGCCGCGTACTGAAGCTTTCTTT
-	TRBV30	TRBJ2-1	-	CAWRFGRNEQFF	TGTGCCTGGAGGTTTGGGAGGAATGAGCAGTTCTTC
TRBD1	TRBV30	TRBJ1-2	-	CAWRAGTAVNRTYGYTF	TGTGCCTGGAGGGCGGGGACAGCGGTGAACCGAACGTATGGCTACACCTTC
TRBD1	TRBV6-6	TRBJ1-4	-	CASRSGTGGIEKLFF	TGTGCCAGCAGATCCGGGACAGGGGGAATTGAAAAACTGTTTTTT
-	TRBV7-9	TRBJ1-4	-	CASSFPWTHELFF	TGTGCCAGCAGCTTCCCCTGGACTCACGAACTGTTTTTT
TRBD1	TRBV23-1	TRBJ1-2	-	CASTGQGKNYGYTF	TGCGCCAGCACCGGACAGGGGAAGAACTATGGCTACACCTTC
-	TRBV27	TRBJ1-3	once	CASSSGLGQTIYF	TGTGCCAGCAGTTCCGGACTGGGTCAGACCATATATTTT
-	TRBV18	TRBJ2-7	-	CASSPIEAGSYEQYF	TGTGCCAGCTCACCAATTGAGGCAGGGTCCTACGAGCAGTACTTC
-	TRBV10-3	TRBJ2-7	-	CAISAADNRPYEQYF	TGTGCCATCAGTGCAGCTGACAATCGGCCATACGAGCAGTACTTC
-	TRBV10-3	TRBJ2-6	-	CAISGKESRGANVLTF	TGTGCCATCAGTGGGAAGGAATCGAGGGGGGCCAACGTCCTGACTTTC
-	TRBV11-2	TRBJ2-7	-	CASRPDSSYEQYF	TGTGCCAGCAGACCCGACTCCTCCTACGAGCAGTACTTC
TRBD1	TRBV4-1	TRBJ1-2	-	CASSQGQGVRANYGYTF	TGCGCCAGCAGCCAAGGACAGGGAGTAAGGGCTAACTATGGCTACACCTTC
-	TRBV28	TRBJ2-3	-	CASSPNRADTQYF	TGTGCCAGCAGTCCGAACAGGGCGGATACGCAGTATTTT
-	TRBV6-6	TRBJ1-6	-	CASSLVTTPPSPLHF	TGTGCCAGCAGTTTAGTTACCACTCCGCCCTCACCCCTCCACTTT
-	TRBV24-1	TRBJ2-2	-	CATSDPQRVWTGELFF	TGTGCCACCAGTGATCCACAGCGGGTATGGACCGGGGAGCTGTTTTTT
TRBD2	TRBV9	TRBJ2-1	-	CASSPRLAGLTPEQFF	TGTGCCAGCAGCCCCCGACTAGCGGGACTGACCCCTGAGCAGTTCTTC
TRBD1	TRBV7-9	TRBJ1-5	-	CASSLVQGTGDYDNQPQHF	TGTGCCAGCAGCTTAGTTCAAGGAACAGGGGATTATGACAATCAGCCCCAGCATTTT
-	TRBV12-5	TRBJ1-1	few	CASGLVTGTPYLGFTEAFF	TGTGCTAGTGGTTTGGTCACCGGGACACCGTACCTCGGGTTCACTGAAGCTTTCTTT
-	TRBV4-3	TRBJ1-1	-	CASSQEGRGFTEAFF	TGCGCCAGCAGCCAAGAAGGTAGGGGATTCACTGAAGCTTTCTTT
TRBD1	TRBV29-1	TRBJ1-2	few	CSVADEGAGTYGYTF	TGCAGCGTCGCAGATGAGGGGGCAGGAACCTATGGCTACACCTTC
TRBD2	TRBV19	TRBJ2-5	-	CASSTPGTSGGYQETQYF	TGTGCCAGTAGTACCCCCGGAACTAGCGGAGGGTACCAAGAGACCCAGTACTTC
-	TRBV6-5	TRBJ1-3	few	CASSYSGVGNTIYF	TGTGCCAGCAGTTACTCAGGGGTTGGAAACACCATATATTTT
-	TRBV2	TRBJ1-4	-	CASSDGQRDEKLFF	TGTGCCAGCAGCGATGGACAGCGAGATGAAAAACTGTTTTTT
-	TRBV2	TRBJ1-1	-	CASSSQGNTEAFF	TGTGCCAGCAGTAGTCAGGGGAACACTGAAGCTTTCTTT
-	TRBV6-5	TRBJ2-3	-	CASSYSRPPPDTQYF	TGTGCCAGCAGTTACTCGAGGCCTCCCCCAGATACGCAGTATTTT
TRBD1	TRBV10-3	TRBJ2-5	-	CAITGTVGETQYF	TGTGCCATCACCGGGACAGTGGGGGAGACCCAGTACTTC
TRBD2	TRBV19	TRBJ2-5	-	CASSMTSGRETQYF	TGTGCCAGTAGTATGACTAGCGGGCGGGAGACCCAGTACTTC
-	TRBV28	TRBJ2-1	few	CASGRTQQFF	TGTGCCAGCGGCAGGACTCAGCAGTTCTTC
TRBD1	TRBV25-1	TRBJ1-6	-	CASKQTGDSPLHF	TGTGCCAGCAAGCAAACAGGGGACTCACCCCTCCACTTT
-	TRBV6-1	TRBJ2-1	-	CASSERRENEQFF	TGTGCCAGCAGTGAAAGGAGGGAGAATGAGCAGTTCTTC
-	TRBV29-1	TRBJ2-7	large	CSVEYADQGLIYEQYF	TGCAGCGTTGAATACGCAGACCAGGGGCTAATCTACGAGCAGTACTTC
TRBD1	TRBV12-5	TRBJ2-7	-	CASGFAGQDAYEQYF	TGTGCTAGTGGTTTCGCGGGACAGGACGCCTACGAGCAGTACTTC
TRBD1	TRBV7-8	TRBJ2-3	-	CASSSANRDRLLADTQYF	TGTGCCAGCAGCTCCGCTAACCGGGACAGGCTCCTCGCAGATACGCAGTATTTT
-	TRBV9	TRBJ1-3	-	CASSVSGFGGNTIYF	TGTGCCAGCAGCGTATCAGGGTTCGGTGGAAACACCATATATTTT
-	TRBV27	TRBJ2-6	-	CASSSPAASRANVLTF	TGTGCCAGCAGTTCCCCCGCGGCCTCAAGGGCCAACGTCCTGACTTTC
TRBD2	TRBV14	TRBJ2-2	once	CASSLVGLGLAGELFF	TGTGCCAGCAGCCTCGTGGGACTAGGGTTGGCCGGGGAGCTGTTTTTT
TRBD2	TRBV28	TRBJ2-7	-	CASSSPGGPNEQYF	TGTGCCAGCAGTTCCCCGGGAGGGCCAAACGAGCAGTACTTC
-	TRBV7-6	TRBJ1-5	-	CASSYNGGGRQPQHF	TGTGCCAGCAGCTATAACGGGGGGGGGCGGCAGCCCCAGCATTTT
-	TRBV7-9	TRBJ2-1	many	CASSLVGRAIGNEQFF	TGTGCCAGCAGCTTAGTTGGTCGAGCAATTGGCAATGAGCAGTTCTTC
TRBD1	TRBV15	TRBJ2-7	-	CATSGQDRAPVYEQYF	TGTGCCACCAGCGGACAGGACAGGGCACCGGTCTACGAGCAGTACTTC
-	TRBV11-2	TRBJ2-5	-	CASSLDPGYQETQYF	TGTGCCAGCAGCTTAGATCCGGGTTATCAAGAGACCCAGTACTTC
-	TRBV19	TRBJ1-5	-	CASSGLGGVPSNQPQHF	TGTGCCAGTAGTGGGTTGGGGGGGGTCCCTAGCAATCAGCCCCAGCATTTT
-	TRBV2	TRBJ2-1	-	CASSERSIVLDSYNEQFF	TGTGCCAGCAGTGAACGTTCTATCGTCCTTGACTCCTACAATGAGCAGTTCTTC
-	TRBV11-3	TRBJ1-1	-	CASGTDTLTWMNTEAFF	TGTGCCAGCGGCACGGACACGCTTACTTGGATGAACACTGAAGCTTTCTTT
TRBD1	TRBV6-5	TRBJ1-1	-	CASSYAWDSSTEAFF	TGTGCCAGCAGTTACGCGTGGGACAGTTCCACTGAAGCTTTCTTT
TRBD1	TRBV28	TRBJ1-2	-	CASSSGGANYGYTF	TGTGCCAGCAGCTCAGGGGGAGCTAACTATGGCTACACCTTC
TRBD1	TRBV5-1	TRBJ2-3	-	CASSRGQGAGTDTQYF	TGCGCCAGCAGCCGTGGACAGGGGGCCGGCACAGATACGCAGTATTTT
TRBD2	TRBV4-1	TRBJ2-7	few	CASSARDYALEQYF	TGCGCCAGCAGCGCCCGGGACTACGCCCTCGAGCAGTACTTC
TRBD1	TRBV4-1	TRBJ1-2	-	CASSQDQGTGSYTF	TGCGCCAGCAGCCAAGACCAGGGGACAGGCAGCTACACCTTC
-	TRBV3-1/TRBV3-2	TRBJ1-1	-	CASSQFPNTGTRNTEAFF	TGTGCCAGCAGCCAATTTCCTAATACAGGGACAAGGAACACTGAAGCTTTCTTT
TRBD1	TRBV7-2	TRBJ1-2	-	CASSLTGGANYGYTF	TGTGCCAGCAGTTTGACAGGGGGAGCTAACTATGGCTACACCTTC
-	TRBV27	TRBJ1-1	-	CASSLMGPGTEAFF	TGTGCCAGCAGTTTGATGGGGCCCGGGACTGAAGCTTTCTTT
-	TRBV9	TRBJ1-6	-	CASSRGGSAEILGNSPLHF	TGTGCCAGCAGCCGGGGGGGGTCGGCGGAAATCCTGGGTAATTCACCCCTCCACTTT